One sample yielded the 30 T cell receptor beta chains listed below, sequenced in a study of CD8 T cells in ankylosing spondylitis. One entry per CDR3 protein, called by TCRdb with MiXCR from the 5' RACE reads. Seen here are around 160,000 distinct CDR3 sequences, 11% observed once, and the top ten hold 25% to 30%. The sequencing sample was made of blood, either unsorted or a sorted T cell fraction (not recorded which). These receptors originate from a male donor with ankylosing spondylitis or in good health (not recorded which).

The chain links TRBV21-1 to TRBJ2-2. TRBV21-1 is assigned pseudogene status. The CDR3 runs 17 residues. The CDR3 loop reads CASSTSYPIYRSRELFF. In DNA form, the CDR3 reads TGTGCCAGCAGCACGAGCTACCCTATCTATCGGTCGCGGGAGCTGTTTTTT.

This clonotype showed up many times. The chain has TRBV6-2 or TRBV6-3 and TRBJ1-1; D is unclear. In germline, CDR1 is MNHEY, CDR2 SVGEGT. The length of the CDR3 is 12 residues. The V end lost 5 bases, the J end lost 0 bases, and 4 bases lay between the germline ends. CDR3 in amino acids: CASSELNTEAFF. The CDR3 DNA is TGTGCCAGCAGTGAGTTGAACACTGAAGCTTTCTTT.

This clonotype has more than one count but fewer than ten. The chain employs TRBV20-1 and TRBJ2-3; 9 bases map to TRBD1. The CDR3 is 13 residues long. Per germline, CDR1 DFQATT and CDR2 SNEGSKA (reference sequence). The V segment lost 6 bases and the J segment 6 bases; nucleotides outside the gene matches: 7. The DNA of the CDR3 is TGCAGTGCCAAGGGACAGGGAGAGGATACGCAGTATTTT. It specifies CSAKGQGEDTQYF.

Ten or more counts support this clonotype. The chain recombines TRBV29-1 with TRBJ2-1, with D perhaps TRBD2 (7 bases). The CDR3 runs to 14 residues. With 8 bases removed from V and 4 bases from J, the gap between germline ends came to 18 bases. From germline, CDR1 is SQVTM and CDR2 ANQGSEA. Here the CDR3 reads CSLTAGAVYNEQFF. DNA for the CDR3: TGCAGCCTTACGGCGGGGGCCGTTTACAATGAGCAGTTCTTC.

This clonotype has only a few counts. The chain combines TRBV7-2 with TRBJ1-2; no definite D call. Germline V gives CDR1 SGHTA, CDR2 FQGNSA. The V gene lost 3 bases and the J gene lost 4 bases, with 12 bases spanning the gap. The CDR3 length is 14 residues. This CDR3 is CASSFRLRSYGYTF. CDR3 DNA sequence: TGTGCCAGCAGCTTTAGACTACGGAGCTATGGCTACACCTTC. Using reference TRBV7-2 and TRBJ1-2 for the parts outside the CDR3, the full variable domain is GAGVSQSPSNKVTEKGKDVELRCDPISGHTALYWYRQSLGQGLEFLIYFQGNSAPDKSGLPSDRFSAERTGGSVSTLTIQRTQQEDSAVYLCASSFRLRSYGYTFGSGTRLTVV.

This clonotype was seen ten or more times. The chain employs TRBV9 and TRBJ2-7; 7 bases align to TRBD1. Germline CDR1 and CDR2: SGDLS and YYNGEE. The J segment lost 0 bases and the V segment lost 4 bases, leaving 4 bases of the junction unmatched. The CDR3 is 14 amino acids. This CDR3 reads CASSPDRSSYEQYF. The CDR3 DNA reads as TGTGCCAGCAGCCCGGACAGGTCCTCCTACGAGCAGTACTTC. The complete variable domain, with remaining parts taken from reference TRBV9 and TRBJ2-7, reads DSGVTQTPKHLITATGQRVTLRCSPRSGDLSVYWYQQSLDQGLQFLIQYYNGEERAKGNILERFSAQQFPDLHSELNLSSLELGDSALYFCASSPDRSSYEQYFGPGTRLTVT.

This clonotype appeared a few times. The chain recombines TRBV4-3 with TRBJ2-7; D is perhaps TRBD1 (6 bases). V lost 0 bases, J lost 3 bases, and 18 bases lay in between. CDR3 length: 17 residues. CDR1 and CDR2 from the germline V gene are LGHNA and YSLEER. The CDR3 DNA follows: TGCGCCAGCAGCCAAGATTCGTCCGGCAGGGGAAGCTACGAGCAGTACTTC. Translated: CASSQDSSGRGSYEQYF.

In its sample, this clonotype was seen many times. V gene TRBV28 combines with J gene TRBJ2-3, with D perhaps matching TRBD2 (6 bases). The CDR3 is 13 residues long. Trimming removed 3 bases from V and 4 bases from J, with 8 bases in between. Germline V gene data show CDR1 as MDHEN and CDR2 as SYDVKM. In DNA form, the CDR3 reads TGTGCCAGCAGTTTGACGGGGGCAGATACGCAGTATTTT. Protein product: CASSLTGADTQYF.

A few counts support this clonotype. This chain connects TRBV6-2 or TRBV6-3 to TRBJ1-1, with 12 positions matching TRBD1. V dropped 5 bases and J dropped 7; count of bases not matched to a gene: 5. The CDR3 has 14 amino acids. The germline V gene has CDR1 MNHEY and CDR2 SVGEGT. The CDR3 region has the DNA TGTGCCAGCAGTCGTCGGGACAGGGGGCTTGAAGCTTTCTTT. Its translation is CASSRRDRGLEAFF.

This clonotype was seen at least ten times. V usage is TRBV5-1 and J usage is TRBJ2-3, with 10 nucleotides matching TRBD2. This CDR3 region has 14 residues. V lost 5 bases to trimming and J lost 3 bases; unmatched junction nucleotides: 3. Germline values: CDR1 SGHRS, CDR2 YFSETQ. The CDR3 loop reads CASRTSGETDTQYF. The CDR3, as DNA: TGCGCCAGCAGAACTAGCGGGGAGACAGATACGCAGTATTTT.

V gene TRBV11-3 combines with J gene TRBJ1-1; 9 nucleotides match TRBD1. The V segment lost 6 bases and the J segment 5 bases; nucleotides outside the gene matches: 4. The germline V gene encodes CDR1 SGHNT and CDR2 YENEEA. CDR3 length: 13 amino acids. Written as DNA, the CDR3 is TGTGCCAGCAGTGGACAGGGGTCTACTGAAGCTTTCTTT. Encoded protein: CASSGQGSTEAFF.

This clonotype was seen ten or more times. V usage is TRBV29-1 and J usage is TRBJ1-4, with TRBD1 matching over 7 bases. CDR1 and CDR2 from the germline V gene are SQVTM and ANQGSEA. V trimming: 7 bases; J trimming: 8 bases; junction bases outside the gene matches: 7. This CDR3 region has 12 residues. The CDR3 DNA reads TGCAGCGGCCGGACAGGAGGGGAAAAACTGTTTTTT. This encodes CSGRTGGEKLFF.

This chain uses TRBV12-3 or TRBV12-4 with TRBJ1-2; D not certain. The V end was cut by 1 base, the J end by 0 bases, with 9 bases between. The CDR3 extends over 15 amino acids. CDR3 bases: TGTGCCAGCAGTTTAGACCGGATAGCTAACTATGGCTACACCTTC. Amino acid sequence: CASSLDRIANYGYTF.

The V gene is TRBV7-2, the J gene TRBJ1-1; possibly TRBD1 for D (5 bases). The V end lost 2 bases, the J end lost 1 base, and 14 bases lay between the germline ends. CDR3 length: 16 amino acids. Germline V gene lookup returns CDR1 SGHTA and CDR2 FQGNSA. The CDR3 reads CASSLWGRGGNTEAFF. DNA of the CDR3: TGTGCCAGCAGCTTATGGGGGAGGGGAGGGAACACTGAAGCTTTCTTT.

This clonotype was seen repeatedly, ten times or more. The V call is TRBV29-1, the J call TRBJ1-2, with TRBD1 identical over 8 bases. V was pared by 3 bases and J by 1 base, with 10 bases of the junction left unmatched. The CDR3 covers 16 residues. Per germline, CDR1 SQVTM and CDR2 ANQGSEA. The CDR3 sequence: CSVDPLPGGLNYGYTF. CDR3 DNA: TGCAGCGTTGATCCCTTGCCAGGGGGCCTTAACTATGGCTACACCTTC.

This clonotype was counted between two and nine times. V gene TRBV7-2 combines with J gene TRBJ1-1; D is unresolved. This CDR3 is 15 amino acids long. Looked up from germline, CDR1 is SGHTA and CDR2 is FQGNSA. Trimming removed 5 bases at V and 4 bases at J, with 17 bases between. The CDR3, as DNA: TGTGCCAGCAGCCGTAGCGCGGGGTTTAGCACTGAAGCTTTCTTT. Encoded protein: CASSRSAGFSTEAFF.

To note about this clonotype: This clone may be a read error of a much larger clone one base away. The CDR3 does not end in the conserved phenylalanine or tryptophan, so this is likely a read error. This chain connects TRBV9 to TRBJ1-2, with 8 positions matching TRBD1. The CDR3 is made up of 13 amino acids. Trimming cost V 2 bases and J 9 bases; bases outside gene matches: 6. Germline V lookup: CDR1 SGDLS, CDR2 YYNGEE. The CDR3 is CASSVQGAFSYTS. CDR3 bases: TGTGCCAGCAGCGTCCAGGGGGCGTTCAGCTACACCTCC.

The chain links TRBV15 to TRBJ2-5; possible D gene TRBD2, 5 bases. Looked up from germline, CDR1 is LNHNV and CDR2 is YYDKDF (reference sequence). This CDR3 has 14 amino acids. V shed 3 bases and J shed 1 base, with 9 bases lying between them. The chain's CDR3 is CATSSGLSQETQYF. In nucleotides, the CDR3 is TGTGCCACCAGCAGCGGACTTTCCCAAGAGACCCAGTACTTC. The full variable domain, with the rest looked up from reference TRBV15 and TRBJ2-5, is DAMVIQNPRYQVTQFGKPVTLSCSQTLNHNVMYWYQQKSSQAPKLLFHYYDKDFNNEADTPDNFQSRRPNTSFCFLDIRSPGLGDTAMYLCATSSGLSQETQYFGPGTRLLVL.

V is TRBV3-1 and J is TRBJ2-7, with 8 nucleotides matching TRBD2. CDR1 and CDR2 from the germline V gene are LGHDT and YNNKEL (reference sequence). The trim removed 1 base at V and 4 bases at J, leaving 9 bases unmatched. The CDR3 consists of 16 residues. The DNA of the CDR3 is TGTGCCAGCAGCCAAGGGAGCGGGAGTGGGTTTTACGAGCAGTACTTC. It codes for CASSQGSGSGFYEQYF.

Many counts were recorded for this clonotype. The V and J genes are TRBV12-3 or TRBV12-4 and TRBJ1-4, with D maybe TRBD1 (6 bases). The CDR3 runs 15 residues. Trimming cost V 1 base and J 5 bases, with 11 bases left between them. The CDR3 DNA is TGTGCCAGCAGTTTAGTTGGGGGGCCAAATGAAAAACTGTTTTTT. Residues: CASSLVGGPNEKLFF.

This clonotype occurred many times. The CDR3 reads CASSVGGTVTDTQYF. The CDR3 DNA reads TGTGCCAGCAGCGTAGGTGGGACTGTCACAGATACGCAGTATTTT. This chain connects TRBV9 to TRBJ2-3; tentatively, D is TRBD2 (6 bases). The V end lost 0 bases, the J end lost 2 bases, and 10 bases lay between the germline ends. Germline V gene sequence: CDR1 SGDLS, CDR2 YYNGEE. The CDR3 has 15 residues. The full variable domain, rest sourced from reference TRBV9 and TRBJ2-3, is DSGVTQTPKHLITATGQRVTLRCSPRSGDLSVYWYQQSLDQGLQFLIQYYNGEERAKGNILERFSAQQFPDLHSELNLSSLELGDSALYFCASSVGGTVTDTQYFGPGTRLTVL.

This clonotype came up a few times. The V gene is TRBV7-9, the J gene TRBJ1-6; no reliable D call. Deletions cut 5 bases from V and 7 bases from J, with 6 bases between. The CDR3 loop spans 12 amino acids. Germline V CDR1 and CDR2: SEHNR, FQNEAQ (reference sequence). As DNA, the CDR3 is TGTGCCAGCAGCCCGGAGAATTCACCCCTCCACTTT. Translating gives CASSPENSPLHF.

This clonotype was recorded a few times. The chain links TRBV5-1 to TRBJ1-5; perhaps TRBD1 as D (5 bases). The CDR3 runs 15 residues. The V gene's germline CDR1 is SGHRS and CDR2 YFSETQ. Between the trimmed V and J ends, which lost 0 bases and 4 bases, there was a span of 11 bases. CDR3 sequence: CASSLGQGTNQPQHF. CDR3 coding DNA: TGCGCCAGCAGCTTGGGTCAGGGAACGAATCAGCCCCAGCATTTT.

This clonotype was picked up many times. The chain has TRBV15 and TRBJ2-3, with D maybe TRBD1 (5 bases). This CDR3 is built from 15 residues. V was shortened by 0 bases and J by 5 bases, with 12 bases between the two germline ends. Germline V gene data show CDR1 as LNHNV and CDR2 as YYDKDF (reference sequence). The chain's CDR3 is CATSREGQGQDTQYF. The CDR3 nucleotides read TGTGCCACCAGCAGAGAAGGCCAGGGTCAAGATACGCAGTATTTT.

The chain joins TRBV4-3 to TRBJ2-3; 7 bases agree with TRBD2. The CDR3 consists of 17 residues. V trimming: 0 bases; J trimming: 3 bases; junction bases outside the gene matches: 9. CDR1 LGHNA and CDR2 YSLEER come from the germline V gene. CDR3 sequence reads: CASSQESGSRGTDTQYF. The CDR3 nucleotides are TGCGCCAGCAGCCAAGAGTCTGGATCGCGGGGGACAGATACGCAGTATTTT.

In its sample, this clonotype was seen many times. The chain carries TRBV12-3 or TRBV12-4 and TRBJ1-1, with a tentative D call TRBD1 (5 bases). The CDR3 spans 14 residues. The V and J ends lost 4 bases and 0 bases respectively, with 9 bases between them. DNA of the CDR3: TGTGCCAGCAGTTCCTCACAGGTGAACACTGAAGCTTTCTTT. Amino acids: CASSSSQVNTEAFF.

At least ten counts were recorded for this clonotype. V gene TRBV14 combines with J gene TRBJ2-4; no clear D. This CDR3 is 13 amino acids long. Germline lookup yields CDR1 SGHDN and CDR2 FVKESK. V dropped 1 base and J dropped 11 bases, with 12 bases sitting between them. CDR3 protein: CASSQGSTTFQYF. For the CDR3, the DNA is TGTGCCAGCAGCCAAGGGTCTACAACGTTTCAGTACTTC.

V is TRBV20-1 and J is TRBJ2-3, with TRBD1 as a possible D gene (6 bases). The CDR3 sequence is 14 residues long. CDR1 and CDR2 from the germline V gene are DFQATT and SNEGSKA (reference sequence). The ends were cut back, 6 bases at V and 0 bases at J, with 13 bases in the middle. DNA for the CDR3: TGCAGTGCCGGGACACGTGCTAGCACAGATACGCAGTATTTT. Its protein product is CSAGTRASTDTQYF.

This clonotype was seen many times. The chain combines TRBV6-1 with TRBJ2-7; D ambiguous. V was trimmed by 7 bases and J by 1 base, leaving 5 bases between them. CDR3 length: 11 amino acids. Germline V gene sequence: CDR1 MNHNS, CDR2 SASEGT. CDR3 in DNA: TGTGCCAGCATGAATTCCTACGAGCAGTACTTC. It specifies CASMNSYEQYF.

Ten or more counts support this clonotype. This chain connects TRBV12-3 or TRBV12-4 to TRBJ2-1, with 8 nucleotides matching TRBD2. This CDR3 contains 15 residues. With 3 bases clipped from V and 4 bases from J, the junction kept 5 bases outside the gene matches. The CDR3 nucleotides are TGTGCCAGCAGTTTTAGGACTAGCAGGTACAATGAGCAGTTCTTC. It specifies CASSFRTSRYNEQFF.